This entry features one T cell receptor (beta chain) sequence. The sample comes from a study of control samples from healthy donors and cancer patients. TCRdb's copy holds only in-frame clones and misses some; the assay was immunoSEQ multiplex PCR. The sample includes 230,000 or so clones, about 94% of them seen just once. The CDR3 spans 11 residues. The germline V gene has CDR1 SQVTM and CDR2 ANQGSEA. Trimming cost V 7 bases and J 5 bases, with 10 bases left between them. The V and J genes are TRBV29-1 and TRBJ2-3, with D tentatively TRBD2 (5 bases). Material for sequencing was blood. The receptor's source is a man aged 50-59 years in good health. Here the CDR3 reads CSAPGIDTQYF. As DNA, the CDR3 is TGCAGCGCCCCGGGGATAGATACGCAGTATTTT.